The 29 T cell receptor beta chains listed next were all sequenced from one sample in a study of blood T cell repertoires in COVID-19. Measured with immunoSEQ multiplex PCR; TCRdb has only the in-frame clones, and not every one. The sample comprises approximately 210,000 clones, approximately 80% of which are singletons, and roughly 4.5% rests with the top ten. The sample comprised PBMCs or T cells enriched from blood (not recorded which). The receptors stem from a man aged 25 to 40 with acute COVID-19.

This chain uses TRBV6-5 with TRBJ2-1; possible D gene TRBD2, 5 bases. Trimming shortened V by 6 bases and J by 10 bases, and 19 bases separated the two germline ends. The CDR3 is 14 residues long. Germline V gene lookup returns CDR1 MNHEY and CDR2 SVGAGI. This CDR3 is CASSRLAEAGEQFF. The CDR3 DNA reads TGTGCCAGCAGCCGACTCGCGGAGGCGGGCGAGCAGTTCTTC.

This sequence joins TRBV5-1 and TRBJ1-1, with a possible D match to TRBD1 (5 bases). The CDR3 covers 14 residues. V lost 2 bases to trimming and J lost 6 bases, with 14 bases between them. Germline values: CDR1 SGHRS, CDR2 YFSETQ. CDR3 bases: TGCGCCAGCAGCTTCCGCCAAGGGGTCGCTGAAGCTTTCTTT. Its protein is CASSFRQGVAEAFF.

V and J are TRBV27 and TRBJ1-2; perhaps TRBD1 as D (6 bases). The CDR3 is made up of 14 amino acids. The V end was cut by 6 bases, the J end by 6 bases, with 17 bases between. Germline V gene lookup returns CDR1 MNHEY and CDR2 SMNVEV (reference sequence). The CDR3 reads CASRSGTGWNGYTF. The CDR3 region has the DNA TGTGCCAGCAGATCTGGAACAGGGTGGAATGGCTACACCTTC.

In this sample, this clone turned up a few times. The chain couples TRBV24-1 to TRBJ1-5, with D possibly being TRBD1 (5 bases). The germline V and J ends were trimmed by 12 bases and 0 bases, with 23 bases remaining between them. The CDR3 is 17 amino acids. Germline loops: CDR1 KGHDR, CDR2 SFDVKD. The CDR3 loop reads CAPGRENTLYSNQPQHF. The CDR3 DNA reads as TGTGCCCCCGGCAGGGAAAATACACTATATAGCAATCAGCCCCAGCATTTT.

The V call is TRBV5-4, the J call TRBJ2-3; 7 positions match TRBD2. CDR1 and CDR2 from the germline V gene are SGHNT and YYREEE (reference sequence). CDR3 length equals 16 residues. V was pared by 0 bases and J by 6 bases, with 10 bases of the junction left unmatched. The CDR3 DNA reads as TGTGCCAGCAGCTTGGAGGCAGGCGGGGGACTGGATACGCAGTATTTT. Amino acids: CASSLEAGGGLDTQYF.

V gene TRBV7-9 combines with J gene TRBJ2-7; D may be TRBD1 (6 bases). The CDR3 covers 13 residues. Trimming removed 4 bases from V and 2 bases from J, with 9 bases in between. Germline V lookup: CDR1 SEHNR, CDR2 FQNEAQ (reference sequence). CDR3 protein: CASSSQGPYEQYF. DNA of the CDR3: TGTGCCAGCAGCTCTCAGGGGCCCTACGAGCAGTACTTC.

Remarks on this clone: This sample also contains other DNA sequences that code for the same CDR3. The genes are TRBV5-1 and TRBJ1-4, with no clear D. Trimming removed 4 bases from V and 0 bases from J, with 7 bases in between. The CDR3 contains 14 residues. CDR1 and CDR2 from the germline V gene are SGHRS and YFSETQ. This CDR3 reads CASSLAATNEKLFF. The CDR3 DNA sequence: TGCGCCAGCAGCCTAGCAGCAACTAATGAAAAACTGTTTTTT.

This clone has a count of ten or more. CDR3 DNA sequence: TGCGCCAGCAGTGACGGGGTCAATCAGCCCCAGCATTTT. Amino acids: CASSDGVNQPQHF. The chain couples TRBV10-1 to TRBJ1-5; D unclear. V shed 3 bases and J shed 3 bases, with 6 bases lying between them. In germline, CDR1 is WNHNN, CDR2 SYGVQD (reference sequence). The CDR3 has 13 residues.

V usage is TRBV5-1 and J usage is TRBJ2-1, with TRBD2 matching over 7 bases. V dropped 4 bases and J dropped 4; count of bases not matched to a gene: 2. Germline CDR1 and CDR2: SGHRS and YFSETQ. The CDR3 has 13 amino acids. This chain's CDR3 is CASSPGGYNEQFF. The CDR3 DNA is TGCGCCAGCAGCCCCGGGGGGTACAATGAGCAGTTCTTC. Variable domain in full (rest from reference TRBV5-1 and TRBJ2-1): KAGVTQTPRYLIKTRGQQVTLSCSPISGHRSVSWYQQTPGQGLQFLFEYFSETQRNKGNFPGRFSGRQFSNSRSEMNVSTLELGDSALYLCASSPGGYNEQFFGPGTRLTVL.

This clone was recorded only once. The chain combines TRBV19 with TRBJ1-4; the D is unclear. V dropped 1 base and J dropped 8 bases, with 8 bases sitting between them. Germline CDR1 reads LNHDA; CDR2 reads SQIVND (reference sequence). This CDR3 spans 13 amino acids. CDR3: CASSIALAEKLFF. CDR3 in DNA: TGTGCCAGTAGTATAGCTTTGGCAGAAAAACTGTTTTTT.

The chain has TRBV18 and TRBJ1-2, with 7 bases fitting TRBD1. Germline assignment: CDR1 KGHSH and CDR2 LQKENI. Trimming at V came to 1 base and at J to 0 bases, leaving 11 bases not matched to a gene. The CDR3 spans 18 residues. For the CDR3, the DNA is TGTGCCAGCTCACCACAGGGACAGCTAGGAATGACTAACTATGGCTACACCTTC. It translates to CASSPQGQLGMTNYGYTF.

This chain uses TRBV12-5 with TRBJ1-2, with 7 bases aligning to TRBD1. This CDR3 is built from 15 residues. Germline CDR1 LGHNT, CDR2 FRNRAP. The V gene end was trimmed by 1 base and the J gene end by 2 bases; junction bases not matched to a gene: 4. The chain's CDR3 is CASGLGQGSNYGYTF. The CDR3 coding sequence is TGTGCTAGTGGTTTGGGACAGGGATCCAACTATGGCTACACCTTC.

In this sample, this clone turned up a few times. The chain uses TRBV6-6 and TRBJ1-1, with D possibly TRBD1 on 6 matching bases. CDR1 is MNHNY and CDR2 is SVGAGI in the germline V gene (reference sequence). CDR3 size: 16 residues. V lost 6 bases and J 5 bases, leaving 22 bases between the germline ends. CDR3 DNA sequence: TGTGCCAGCAGACCCAACCCGACTCCGAGGGGGACTGAAGCTTTCTTT. Translation: CASRPNPTPRGTEAFF.

The CDR3 nucleotides read TGCGCCAGCAGCCTTTGGACAGAGGATCAGCCCCAGCATTTT. This sequence encodes CASSLWTEDQPQHF. The J gene is TRBJ1-5, the V gene TRBV4-1; the D gene is possibly TRBD1 (6 bases). The CDR3 has 14 residues. Looked up from germline, CDR1 is MGHRA and CDR2 is YSYEKL. Trimming cost V 4 bases and J 5 bases, with 12 bases left between them.

This clone was recorded a few times. The rearrangement links TRBV4-1 to TRBJ1-2; a weak D match, TRBD1 (5 bases). In germline, CDR1 is MGHRA, CDR2 YSYEKL. CDR3 size: 14 residues. Trimming left V 1 base short and J 7 bases short, with 13 bases between. The CDR3 DNA reads TGCGCCAGCAGCCAAGTGGAAGGGGCGCTTGGCTACACCTTC. This translates into CASSQVEGALGYTF.

V is TRBV9 and J is TRBJ1-2, with 7 bases that match TRBD1. The CDR3 is 17 amino acids. J gave up 5 bases and V 4 bases, and 17 bases lay outside the gene matches. Germline V gene data show CDR1 as SGDLS and CDR2 as YYNGEE. CDR3 amino acids: CASSSPTSQGFGYGYTF. The CDR3 nucleotides are TGTGCCAGCAGCTCTCCGACCTCACAGGGGTTCGGTTATGGCTACACCTTC. The full variable domain, rest sourced from reference TRBV9 and TRBJ1-2, is DSGVTQTPKHLITATGQRVTLRCSPRSGDLSVYWYQQSLDQGLQFLIQYYNGEERAKGNILERFSAQQFPDLHSELNLSSLELGDSALYFCASSSPTSQGFGYGYTFGSGTRLTVV.

This chain joins TRBV6-5 and TRBJ2-7; D might be TRBD2 (7 bases). V was pared by 5 bases and J by 4 bases, with 18 bases between. Germline V lookup: CDR1 MNHEY, CDR2 SVGAGI. CDR3 length equals 15 residues. CDR3 amino acids: CASSPQGGGQYEQYF. In nucleotides, the CDR3 is TGTGCCAGCAGTCCCCAGGGCGGGGGCCAGTACGAGCAGTACTTC.

A few counts support this clone. V and J are TRBV6-5 and TRBJ2-2; a possible D gene is TRBD2 (6 bases). Trimming took off 6 bases at V and 0 bases at J, with 11 bases between the two ends. This CDR3 region has 15 residues. Per germline, CDR1 MNHEY and CDR2 SVGAGI. Here the CDR3 reads CASSRGLANTGELFF. CDR3 coding DNA: TGTGCCAGCAGCCGGGGACTCGCGAACACCGGGGAGCTGTTTTTT.

The CDR3 bases are TGCGCCAGCAGTGATCAGGGATATGGAGTGGCTTTCTTT. This gives the protein CASSDQGYGVAFF. The gene calls are TRBV10-1 and TRBJ1-1; D may be TRBD1 (5 bases). Looked up from germline, CDR1 is WNHNN and CDR2 is SYGVQD (reference sequence). The CDR3 is 13 residues long. Trimming left V 3 bases short and J 11 bases short, with 16 bases between.

This clone has a handful of counts. This chain connects TRBV28 to TRBJ1-5; 12 bases agree with TRBD1. The germline gives CDR1 MDHEN, CDR2 SYDVKM. CDR3 size: 17 residues. J was trimmed by 1 base and V by 2 bases; bases with no gene match: 3. CDR3 DNA: TGTGCCAGCAGTTTAGGGACAGGGGGCCTAAGCAATCAGCCCCAGCATTTT. Its protein product is CASSLGTGGLSNQPQHF.

V gene TRBV6-5 combines with J gene TRBJ2-7, with TRBD1 identical over 8 bases. V trimming: 5 bases; J trimming: 3 bases; junction bases outside the gene matches: 9. The germline V gene encodes CDR1 MNHEY and CDR2 SVGAGI. CDR3 length equals 15 residues. The CDR3 loop is CASSPDREAIYEQYF. The DNA of the CDR3 is TGTGCCAGCAGTCCGGACAGGGAAGCTATCTACGAGCAGTACTTC.

The chain uses TRBV29-1 and TRBJ1-1, with 7 bases lining up with TRBD1. CDR3 length equals 11 residues. Germline lookup yields CDR1 SQVTM and CDR2 ANQGSEA. Germline trimming cut 7 bases from V and 4 bases from J; bases unmatched to any gene: 3. Here the CDR3 reads CSENRGTEAFF. The CDR3, as DNA: TGCAGCGAAAACAGGGGCACTGAAGCTTTCTTT.

The genes are TRBV11-2 and TRBJ1-2; D uncertain. V lost 1 base and J lost 6, with 9 bases in between. The CDR3 is 13 amino acids. Germline V CDR1 and CDR2: SGHAT, FQNNGV. CDR3 sequence (DNA): TGTGCCAGCAGCTTAGTGGCGGGAGATGGCTACACCTTC. It encodes CASSLVAGDGYTF.

This clone occurred a few times. The CDR3 DNA is TGTGCCAGCAGCCAAAAGGGACTATCCCTCTCCGAGCAGTACTTC. Translation: CASSQKGLSLSEQYF. This chain joins TRBV4-2 and TRBJ2-7; 7 bases align to TRBD2. The CDR3 consists of 15 residues. V shed 2 bases and J 6 bases; nucleotides not matched to a gene: 10. Germline assignment: CDR1 LGHNA and CDR2 YNFKEQ.

The rearrangement uses TRBV6-1 and TRBJ1-5; D remains ambiguous. This CDR3 spans 15 amino acids. Germline values: CDR1 MNHNS, CDR2 SASEGT. Trimming cost V 2 bases and J 2 bases, with 10 bases left between them. CDR3: CASSEQNGGNQPQHF. In nucleotides, the CDR3 is TGTGCCAGCAGTGAACAAAACGGGGGCAATCAGCCCCAGCATTTT.

As regards this clone: Distinct nucleotide sequences in the sample also encode this CDR3. V is TRBV7-9 and J is TRBJ1-6, with TRBD1 matching 7 bases. Germline lookup yields CDR1 SEHNR and CDR2 FQNEAQ (reference sequence). After removal of 5 bases from V and 0 bases from J, the junction contained 4 bases not matched to a gene. The CDR3 is 16 residues long. The CDR3 DNA reads TGTGCCAGCAGCCCACAGGGGAGCTCCTATAATTCACCCCTCCACTTT. This sequence encodes CASSPQGSSYNSPLHF. Filled out from reference TRBV7-9 and TRBJ1-6, the complete variable domain reads DTGVSQNPRHKITKRGQNVTFRCDPISEHNRLYWYRQTLGQGPEFLTYFQNEAQLEKSRLLSDRFSAERPKGSFSTLEIQRTEQGDSAMYLCASSPQGSSYNSPLHFGNGTRLTVT.

The V and J genes are TRBV5-6 and TRBJ1-2; the match to TRBD1 covers 8 bases. V was pared by 4 bases and J by 4 bases, with 9 bases of the junction left unmatched. There are 15 residues in the CDR3. CDR1 SGHDT and CDR2 YYEEEE come from the germline V gene. CDR3 sequence: CASSLKDRELYGYTF. CDR3 coding DNA: TGTGCCAGCAGCCTAAAGGACAGGGAGCTCTATGGCTACACCTTC.

The rearrangement joins TRBV29-1 to TRBJ2-7, with 7 nucleotides matching TRBD1. The CDR3 totals 15 residues. Germline loops: CDR1 SQVTM, CDR2 ANQGSEA. Trimming at V came to 0 bases and at J to 1 base, leaving 6 bases not matched to a gene. CDR3 sequence (DNA): TGCAGCGTTGAAGATCCCGGGACAGCTTCCTACGAGCAGTACTTC. Encoded protein: CSVEDPGTASYEQYF.

V is TRBV27 and J is TRBJ1-6; D not certain. V lost 3 bases and J 6 bases, leaving 18 bases between the germline ends. Germline V gene lookup returns CDR1 MNHEY and CDR2 SMNVEV (reference sequence). CDR3 length: 17 amino acids. The CDR3 DNA reads TGTGCCAGCAGTTTCTCTAGCGGGTCGGTATTTAATTCACCCCTCCACTTT. It translates to CASSFSSGSVFNSPLHF.